Presented here are 25 T cell receptor beta chains from one specimen sequenced in a study of naive and memory T cell subsets. An equimolar mix of two oligonucleotides served as the beta constant-region primer for TRBC1 and TRBC2. TCRdb re-derived calls from the UMI-ligation and nested PCR reads in MiXCR, one entry per CDR3 protein. The data show tens of thousands of distinct CDR3 sequences, roughly 13% seen once. The sequenced sample was central memory CD4+ T cells from blood. All receptors come from a human donor in good health.

This clonotype was detected only once. This sequence joins TRBV20-1 and TRBJ2-2; TRBD2 matches at 13 bases. Per the germline V gene, CDR1 is DFQATT and CDR2 is SNEGSKA (reference sequence). This CDR3 is built from 18 residues. The V and J ends lost 6 bases and 10 bases, in that order; junction bases with no gene match: 20. This CDR3 is CSALRLAGGPEGREELFF. DNA for the CDR3: TGCAGTGCACTCCGACTAGCGGGAGGCCCGGAGGGACGGGAGGAGCTGTTTTTT.

This clonotype was counted between two and nine times. V is TRBV18 and J is TRBJ2-4; D might be TRBD1 (5 bases). Trimming removed 1 base at V and 6 bases at J, with 13 bases between. The CDR3 has 15 amino acids. CDR1 KGHSH and CDR2 LQKENI come from the germline V gene. The CDR3 loop reads CASSPRRDQGNIQYF. The CDR3 DNA is TGTGCCAGCTCACCACGGAGAGATCAGGGAAACATTCAGTACTTC.

Ten or more counts support this clonotype. V is TRBV29-1 and J is TRBJ2-2, with D hard to call. This CDR3 has 13 residues. The germline V and J ends were trimmed by 3 bases and 1 base, with 6 bases remaining between them. Per germline, CDR1 SQVTM and CDR2 ANQGSEA. The CDR3, as DNA: TGCAGCGTTGATGGGCAGAACACCGGGGAGCTGTTTTTT. Protein product: CSVDGQNTGELFF.

This clonotype appeared a few times. This sequence joins TRBV14 and TRBJ2-4; D is perhaps TRBD2 (7 bases). CDR1 is SGHDN and CDR2 is FVKESK in the germline V gene. Trimming removed 0 bases from V and 3 bases from J, with 12 bases in between. The CDR3 is made up of 16 amino acids. The DNA for the CDR3 is TGTGCCAGCAGCCAAGAAGGGGGGGGCGTCAAAAACATTCAGTACTTC. Encoded protein: CASSQEGGGVKNIQYF. The complete variable domain, with remaining parts taken from reference TRBV14 and TRBJ2-4, reads EAGVTQFPSHSVIEKGQTVTLRCDPISGHDNLYWYRRVMGKEIKFLLHFVKESKQDESGMPNNRFLAERTGGTYSTLKVQPAELEDSGVYFCASSQEGGGVKNIQYFGAGTRLSVL.

The J gene is TRBJ1-4, the V gene TRBV29-1; D possibly corresponds to TRBD1 (5 bases). V was shortened by 6 bases and J by 4 bases, with 30 bases between the two germline ends. This CDR3 contains 19 residues. CDR1 and CDR2 (germline): SQVTM, ANQGSEA. The CDR3 loop reads CSVQGGPGRGYSSNEKLFF. Written as DNA, the CDR3 is TGCAGCGTCCAGGGTGGTCCGGGACGGGGATATTCGAGTAATGAAAAACTGTTTTTT.

The sample holds a few counts of this clonotype. The rearrangement uses TRBV5-1 and TRBJ2-1; D is ambiguous. V shed 0 bases and J shed 5 bases, with 6 bases lying between them. Germline values: CDR1 SGHRS, CDR2 YFSETQ. The CDR3 length is 13 residues. CDR3 in amino acids: CASSLVPNNEQFF. CDR3 nucleotide sequence: TGCGCCAGCAGCTTGGTCCCCAACAATGAGCAGTTCTTC.

This clonotype came up a few times. This rearrangement joins TRBV27 to TRBJ1-2; a weak D match, TRBD1 (6 bases). The V gene lost 8 bases and the J gene lost 8 bases, with 21 bases spanning the gap. The CDR3 totals 14 residues. The V gene's germline CDR1 is MNHEY and CDR2 SMNVEV (reference sequence). For the CDR3, the DNA is TGTGCCAGCCGCAGTAACAGGGCGACTCAAGGCTACACCTTC. It yields the protein CASRSNRATQGYTF.

This chain connects TRBV6-2 or TRBV6-3 to TRBJ2-1, with D hard to call. The CDR3 is 12 amino acids. Germline V gene lookup returns CDR1 MNHEY and CDR2 SVGEGT. V lost 6 bases to trimming and J lost 6 bases, with 9 bases between them. CDR3 bases: TGTGCCAGCAGCTCCCTCGCCAATGAGCAGTTCTTC. The encoded protein is CASSSLANEQFF.

This clonotype was seen at least ten times. V and J are TRBV6-4 and TRBJ2-1, with D uncertain. Trimming removed 2 bases from V and 1 base from J, with 12 bases in between. Germline values: CDR1 MRHNA, CDR2 SNTAGT. The CDR3 length is 16 residues. CDR3: CASSDVFRRSYNEQFF. CDR3 DNA sequence: TGTGCCAGCAGTGACGTATTCCGGCGATCCTACAATGAGCAGTTCTTC.

This clonotype was seen a handful of times. The chain recombines TRBV5-1 with TRBJ1-3; D gene unclear. With 0 bases removed from V and 7 bases from J, the gap between germline ends came to 11 bases. The CDR3 covers 14 residues. In germline, CDR1 is SGHRS, CDR2 YFSETQ. CDR3 sequence: CASSLDSELNTIYF. The CDR3 DNA sequence: TGCGCCAGCAGCTTGGACAGTGAGCTGAACACCATATATTTT.

This clonotype was seen more than once but under ten times. The J gene is TRBJ2-7, the V gene TRBV2; D gene unclear. This CDR3 region has 13 residues. Trimming left V 5 bases short and J 2 bases short, with 10 bases between. Germline CDR1 SNHLY, CDR2 FYNNEI. The CDR3 DNA reads TGTGCCAGCAGTCGCGGCCTGCCCTACGAGCAGTACTTC. It codes for CASSRGLPYEQYF.

The V call is TRBV19, the J call TRBJ2-1, with a possible D match to TRBD1 (5 bases). There are 15 residues in the CDR3. Germline V gene data show CDR1 as LNHDA and CDR2 as SQIVND (reference sequence). V was pared by 2 bases and J by 3 bases, with 11 bases between. The CDR3 bases are TGTGCCAGTAGTATACCCTGGGGCAGCTACAATGAGCAGTTCTTC. It specifies CASSIPWGSYNEQFF.

As for this clonotype: A much larger clone is a single base away; this may be a read error. The chain uses TRBV12-3 or TRBV12-4 and TRBJ2-7, with D possibly called TRBD1 or TRBD2 (5 bases each). The CDR3 is 12 amino acids. The CDR3 region has the DNA TGTGCCAGCAGTTTCCTGGGGGAGAGGCCGAACTTC. This sequence encodes CASSFLGERPNF.

This clonotype was seen only a few times. The gene calls are TRBV5-1 and TRBJ2-1; D remains ambiguous. CDR3 length equals 14 residues. Trimming cost V 1 base and J 7 bases, with 12 bases left between them. Germline loops: CDR1 SGHRS, CDR2 YFSETQ. CDR3 DNA sequence: TGCGCCAGCAGCTTGAGTAGGGCCCCGAATGAGCAGTTCTTC. Protein: CASSLSRAPNEQFF.

The rearrangement links TRBV25-1 to TRBJ2-1; D not certain. The V gene's germline CDR1 is MGHDK and CDR2 SYGVNS. V lost 3 bases to trimming and J lost 6 bases, with 18 bases between them. This CDR3 spans 16 amino acids. The CDR3 DNA is TGTGCCAGCAGTGATCCAACTACCGTATTATCCAATGAGCAGTTCTTC. Translation gives CASSDPTTVLSNEQFF.

As for this clonotype: A much larger clone differs from this one at a single base, so this may be a read error. This chain uses TRBV12-3 or TRBV12-4 with TRBJ2-1, with 15 nucleotides matching TRBD2. After removal of 4 bases from V and 9 bases from J, the junction contained 4 bases not matched to a gene. The CDR3 has 15 amino acids. This CDR3 reads CASSSSGLAGGEQFF. The DNA for the CDR3 is TGTGCCAGCAGTTCCTCGGGACTAGCGGGAGGTGAGCAGTTCTTC.

This clonotype appeared a few times. The V call is TRBV15, the J call TRBJ2-7; 9 bases map to TRBD1. V trimming: 8 bases; J trimming: 4 bases; junction bases outside the gene matches: 12. This CDR3 has 15 amino acids. Per the germline V gene, CDR1 is LNHNV and CDR2 is YYDKDF (reference sequence). CDR3 sequence (DNA): TGTGCCACCGCTCCCGGGACAGGGTATCGGTACGAGCAGTACTTC. Its protein product is CATAPGTGYRYEQYF.

The chain combines TRBV5-4 with TRBJ1-1; D not resolved. From germline, CDR1 is SGHNT and CDR2 YYREEE (reference sequence). The CDR3 runs to 13 residues. V was clipped by 1 base and J by 8 bases, with 12 bases between them. The DNA of the CDR3 is TGTGCCAGCAGCTTGAGCCAGTTATCCGAAGCTTTCTTT. Translation gives CASSLSQLSEAFF.

The chain recombines TRBV7-2 with TRBJ2-4, with 7 bases lining up with TRBD2. Looked up from germline, CDR1 is SGHTA and CDR2 is FQGNSA. V trimming: 5 bases; J trimming: 3 bases; junction bases outside the gene matches: 1. CDR3 length equals 13 residues. In DNA form, the CDR3 reads TGTGCCAGCAGCCCGGGGGGCAAAAACATTCAGTACTTC. As protein: CASSPGGKNIQYF.

As regards this clonotype: A much larger clone sits a single nucleotide away, making a read error possible. CDR3 residues: CASSFQVNTEAFF. As DNA, the CDR3 is TGTGCCAGCAGCTTCCAGGTGAACACTGAAGCTTTCTTT. The chain carries TRBV7-9 and TRBJ1-1; D gene uncertain. Deletions cut 3 bases from V and 0 bases from J, with 5 bases between. The length of the CDR3 is 13 residues. The germline V gene encodes CDR1 SEHNR and CDR2 FQNEAQ (reference sequence).

There are a few counts of this clonotype. CDR3 sequence (DNA): TGTGCCAGCAGCTTTTGGGACAGGAACACTGAAGCTTTCTTT. Translation: CASSFWDRNTEAFF. This sequence joins TRBV7-2 and TRBJ1-1, with 7 bases identical to TRBD1. Germline CDR1 is SGHTA and CDR2 is FQGNSA. Germline trimming cut 3 bases from V and 1 base from J; bases unmatched to any gene: 2. The CDR3 has 14 residues.

The CDR3 DNA reads as TGTGCCAGCAGTGCAGCTAGCTATGGTGAGCAGTTCTTC. This sequence encodes CASSAASYGEQFF. The chain has TRBV12-3 or TRBV12-4 and TRBJ2-1; D possibly corresponds to TRBD2 (5 bases). This CDR3 has 13 residues. V lost 5 bases, J lost 9 bases, and 14 bases lay in between.

This clonotype was seen ten or more times. The chain couples TRBV12-3 or TRBV12-4 to TRBJ1-2; weak D call: TRBD1 (6 bases). The CDR3 spans 14 residues. V lost 1 base, J lost 2 bases, and 8 bases lay in between. Here the CDR3 reads CASSLGQGNYGYTF. As DNA, the CDR3 is TGTGCCAGCAGTTTAGGGCAGGGGAACTATGGCTACACCTTC.

V is TRBV5-4 and J is TRBJ2-7; perhaps TRBD2 as D (5 bases). V lost 0 bases, J lost 1 base, and 11 bases lay in between. The CDR3 spans 15 residues. Germline V gene lookup returns CDR1 SGHNT and CDR2 YYREEE (reference sequence). CDR3 loop: CASSLGGGYSYEQYF. The DNA of the CDR3 is TGTGCCAGCAGCTTGGGAGGCGGGTATTCCTACGAGCAGTACTTC. Full variable domain (missing parts from reference TRBV5-4 and TRBJ2-7): ETGVTQSPTHLIKTRGQQVTLRCSSQSGHNTVSWYQQALGQGPQFIFQYYREEENGRGNFPPRFSGLQFPNYSSELNVNALELDDSALYLCASSLGGGYSYEQYFGPGTRLTVT.

This clonotype was counted between two and nine times. The chain couples TRBV4-1 to TRBJ1-6; D is uncertain. Germline CDR1 is MGHRA and CDR2 is YSYEKL. Trimming stripped 1 base from V and 11 bases from J, with 6 bases between. CDR3 length: 12 residues. This chain's CDR3 is CASSQAYPPLHF. The CDR3 DNA reads TGCGCCAGCAGCCAAGCCTATCCACCCCTCCACTTT.